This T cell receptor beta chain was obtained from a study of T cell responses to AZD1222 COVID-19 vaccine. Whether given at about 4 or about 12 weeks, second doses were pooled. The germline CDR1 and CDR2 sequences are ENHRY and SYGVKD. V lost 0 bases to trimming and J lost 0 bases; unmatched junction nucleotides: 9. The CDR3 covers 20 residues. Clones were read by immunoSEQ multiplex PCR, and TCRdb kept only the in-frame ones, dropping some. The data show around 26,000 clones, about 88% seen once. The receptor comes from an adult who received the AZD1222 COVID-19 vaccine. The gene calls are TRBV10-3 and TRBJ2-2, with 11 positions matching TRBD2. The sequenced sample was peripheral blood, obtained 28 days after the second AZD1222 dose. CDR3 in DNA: TGTGCCATCAGTGAGTCGCCCCCGGGACTAGCGGTAACGAACACCGGGGAGCTGTTTTTT. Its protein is CAISESPPGLAVTNTGELFF.